Listed here is a single T cell receptor (beta chain). This specimen belongs to a study of CD8 T cells in Susac syndrome. The authors reverse transcribed about 0.5 to 1 ug RNA with random hexamers. TCRdb passed the immunoSEQ multiplex PCR reads through MiXCR, listing each CDR3 protein once. The table lists approximately 120,000 distinct CDR3 sequences, 95% to 98% of them singletons. This TCR was sampled from a human donor in good health. What was sequenced was CD4+ T cells from PBMCs.

CDR3 DNA: TGTGCCAGCAGTTTTAATAGGGGCGATGAGCAGTTCTTC. Encoded protein: CASSFNRGDEQFF. The V call is TRBV27, the J call TRBJ2-1; maybe TRBD1 (5 bases). The CDR3 loop spans 13 amino acids. Per the germline V gene, CDR1 is MNHEY and CDR2 is SMNVEV (reference sequence). V was pared by 3 bases and J by 8 bases, with 11 bases between.